A selection of T cell receptor beta chains follows, all from one sample in a study of tissue T cells after allogeneic stem cell transplantation. The protocol was immunoSEQ multiplex PCR, while the TCRdb copy is restricted to in-frame clones and leaves out a portion. The sample lists around 28,000 clones; 85% were seen once. The starting material was blood, obtained before transplantation. The receptor source for this set is a woman aged 18-50 years who later had graft-versus-host disease after an allogeneic stem cell transplant. Both conserved end residues are part of each CDR3. A D gene is named only where the DNA matches it firmly. The size field is filled for only some rows; it gives once, few, many or a size class.

d_call: -
v_call: TRBV28
clone_size: -
j_call: TRBJ2-1
cdr3_nt: TGTGCCAGCAGGAAAAACAGGGGGGGCTACAATGAGCAGTTCTTC
cdr3_aa: CASRKNRGGYNEQFF

d_call: -
v_call: TRBV9
clone_size: -
j_call: TRBJ1-1
cdr3_nt: TGTGCCAGCAGCGTAGGAGGCGCTGGTGAAGCTTTCTTT
cdr3_aa: CASSVGGAGEAFF

d_call: TRBD1
v_call: TRBV14
clone_size: -
j_call: TRBJ2-2
cdr3_nt: TGTGCCAGCAGCCAAACTTCGGGACAGTTCGGGACCGGGGAGCTGTTTTTT
cdr3_aa: CASSQTSGQFGTGELFF

d_call: -
v_call: TRBV7-8
clone_size: -
j_call: TRBJ2-5
cdr3_nt: TGTGCCAGCAGCCCTCTGAGACTATCCTACCAAGAGACCCAGTACTTC
cdr3_aa: CASSPLRLSYQETQYF

d_call: TRBD2
v_call: TRBV7-2
clone_size: -
j_call: TRBJ2-3
cdr3_nt: TGTGCCAGCAGCCCGACCAGACTAGCGGGGGGGGCCGCGCAGTATTTT
cdr3_aa: CASSPTRLAGGAAQYF

d_call: TRBD2
v_call: TRBV4-1
clone_size: few
j_call: TRBJ2-1
cdr3_nt: TGCGCCAGCAGCCAGGGACTAGCGGACTACAATGAGCAGTTCTTC
cdr3_aa: CASSQGLADYNEQFF

d_call: -
v_call: TRBV5-4
clone_size: -
j_call: TRBJ1-2
cdr3_nt: TGTGCCAGCAGCTTGGGTACAGGGCTTAACTATGGCTACACCTTC
cdr3_aa: CASSLGTGLNYGYTF

d_call: TRBD2
v_call: TRBV28
clone_size: -
j_call: TRBJ2-6
cdr3_nt: TGTGCCAGCAGAGAGCGGGGGTATTTGTCTGGGGCCAACGTCCTGACTTTC
cdr3_aa: CASRERGYLSGANVLTF

d_call: TRBD1
v_call: TRBV11-3
clone_size: once
j_call: TRBJ2-1
cdr3_nt: TGTGCCAGCAGCTGGGACAGGGGCTCCTACAATGAGCAGTTCTTC
cdr3_aa: CASSWDRGSYNEQFF

d_call: TRBD1
v_call: TRBV19
clone_size: -
j_call: TRBJ2-1
cdr3_nt: TGTGCCAGTAGTAGCCCGGGACAGGGTAGGAATGAGCAGTTCTTC
cdr3_aa: CASSSPGQGRNEQFF

d_call: -
v_call: TRBV5-1
clone_size: -
j_call: TRBJ1-1
cdr3_nt: TGCGCCAGCAGCTTGGGAGCGGCCTTACAAGGAGCTTTCTTT
cdr3_aa: CASSLGAALQGAFF

d_call: -
v_call: TRBV6-6
clone_size: -
j_call: TRBJ1-2
cdr3_nt: TGTGCCGTGGGGAGGGGTATGAGCTATGGCTACACCTTC
cdr3_aa: CAVGRGMSYGYTF

d_call: -
v_call: TRBV7-9
clone_size: -
j_call: TRBJ2-7
cdr3_nt: TGTGCCAGCAGCTCTCTACGGTCCTACGAGCAGTACTTC
cdr3_aa: CASSSLRSYEQYF

d_call: -
v_call: TRBV27
clone_size: -
j_call: TRBJ2-1
cdr3_nt: TGTGCCAGCAGTTTTGACAGTACTTCCTACAATGAGCAGTTCTTC
cdr3_aa: CASSFDSTSYNEQFF

d_call: -
v_call: TRBV5-6
clone_size: -
j_call: TRBJ1-1
cdr3_nt: TGTGCCAGCACTCAATTGAACAGGGTAACTGAAGCTTTCTTT
cdr3_aa: CASTQLNRVTEAFF

d_call: TRBD2
v_call: TRBV29-1
clone_size: -
j_call: TRBJ2-5
cdr3_nt: TGCAGCGTAGATACTAGCGGGACGGGCGAGACCCAGTACTTC
cdr3_aa: CSVDTSGTGETQYF

d_call: -
v_call: TRBV9
clone_size: -
j_call: TRBJ1-1
cdr3_nt: TGTGCCAGCAGCGTCAGACAGGCCACTGAAGCTTTCTTT
cdr3_aa: CASSVRQATEAFF

d_call: TRBD1
v_call: TRBV7-2
clone_size: -
j_call: TRBJ1-1
cdr3_nt: TGTGCCAGCAGCTTTGACAGGGGCGACACTGAAGCTTTCTTT
cdr3_aa: CASSFDRGDTEAFF

d_call: -
v_call: TRBV6-1
clone_size: -
j_call: TRBJ2-4
cdr3_nt: TGTGCCAGCAGTGAAGTCCCGGGTGACAAAAACATTCAGTACTTC
cdr3_aa: CASSEVPGDKNIQYF

d_call: TRBD1
v_call: TRBV6-2/TRBV6-3
clone_size: -
j_call: TRBJ1-2
cdr3_nt: TGTGCCAGCAGTCTTCTCCCAGGGGGCCAGCGGGATGGCTACACCTTC
cdr3_aa: CASSLLPGGQRDGYTF

d_call: -
v_call: TRBV11-2
clone_size: -
j_call: TRBJ2-5
cdr3_nt: TGTGCCAGCAGCGATTACGGGACGGAGCAAGAGACCCAGTACTTC
cdr3_aa: CASSDYGTEQETQYF

d_call: -
v_call: TRBV7-3
clone_size: -
j_call: TRBJ2-2
cdr3_nt: TGTGCCAGCAGCTTAGGGGGGCGCACCGGGGAGCTGTTTTTT
cdr3_aa: CASSLGGRTGELFF

d_call: TRBD2
v_call: TRBV5-6
clone_size: -
j_call: TRBJ2-1
cdr3_nt: TGTGCCAGCAGCAGAAGCGGGAGTTCCGGCTCCTACAATGAGCAGTTCTTC
cdr3_aa: CASSRSGSSGSYNEQFF

d_call: -
v_call: TRBV19
clone_size: -
j_call: TRBJ1-4
cdr3_nt: TGTGCCAGTAGTCAGAACCTTGGCTTAACTAATGAAAAACTGTTTTTT
cdr3_aa: CASSQNLGLTNEKLFF

d_call: -
v_call: TRBV6-2/TRBV6-3
clone_size: -
j_call: TRBJ2-5
cdr3_nt: TGTGCCAGCAGCCTAACCACGACAGGCCAACAACAAGAGACCCAGTACTTC
cdr3_aa: CASSLTTTGQQQETQYF

d_call: -
v_call: TRBV10-3
clone_size: -
j_call: TRBJ1-1
cdr3_nt: TGTGCCATCAGTGAGAGTGTCGGTACAAACACTGAAGCTTTCTTT
cdr3_aa: CAISESVGTNTEAFF

d_call: TRBD1
v_call: TRBV6-4
clone_size: few
j_call: TRBJ2-1
cdr3_nt: TGTGCCAGCAGTGACTCGACAGGGGGCTACAATGAGCAGTTCTTC
cdr3_aa: CASSDSTGGYNEQFF

d_call: -
v_call: TRBV10-1
clone_size: few
j_call: TRBJ2-7
cdr3_nt: TGCGCCAGCAGTGATGGGCGCGAGCAGTACTTC
cdr3_aa: CASSDGREQYF

d_call: TRBD2
v_call: TRBV6-4
clone_size: -
j_call: TRBJ2-1
cdr3_nt: TGTGCCAGCAGTCTTTTAGCGGGGGAGTACAATGAGCAGTTCTTC
cdr3_aa: CASSLLAGEYNEQFF

d_call: -
v_call: TRBV12-5
clone_size: -
j_call: TRBJ1-5
cdr3_nt: TGTGCTAGTGGTTTGGGCTACCTCATGGAGCCCCAGCATTTT
cdr3_aa: CASGLGYLMEPQHF

d_call: TRBD1
v_call: TRBV5-4
clone_size: -
j_call: TRBJ2-5
cdr3_nt: TGTGCCATCGGACAGGGGTCGACGGGGGAGACCCAGTACTTC
cdr3_aa: CAIGQGSTGETQYF

d_call: -
v_call: TRBV7-9
clone_size: -
j_call: TRBJ2-3
cdr3_nt: TGTGCCAGCAGCTTAGGGCCCCACCAGGCGGCAGATACGCAGTATTTT
cdr3_aa: CASSLGPHQAADTQYF

d_call: -
v_call: TRBV2
clone_size: -
j_call: TRBJ1-1
cdr3_nt: TGTGCCAGCAGTGAGGTACAGGCGGACACTGAAGCTTTCTTT
cdr3_aa: CASSEVQADTEAFF

d_call: TRBD1
v_call: TRBV4-1
clone_size: -
j_call: TRBJ2-1
cdr3_nt: TGCGCCAGCAGCCTGACAGGGGGCTCTTTCAATGAGCAGTTCTTC
cdr3_aa: CASSLTGGSFNEQFF

d_call: -
v_call: TRBV4-2
clone_size: -
j_call: TRBJ2-1
cdr3_nt: TGTGCCAGCAGCCAAGACCCAAGCTCCTACAATGAGCAGTTCTTC
cdr3_aa: CASSQDPSSYNEQFF

d_call: TRBD1
v_call: TRBV4-1
clone_size: -
j_call: TRBJ1-2
cdr3_nt: TGCGCCAGCAGCCAAGTGGTTCGGACAGGGGGCGAGGAGGGCTATGGCTACACCTTC
cdr3_aa: CASSQVVRTGGEEGYGYTF

d_call: TRBD1
v_call: TRBV18
clone_size: -
j_call: TRBJ2-1
cdr3_nt: TGTGCCAGCTCCCCCCGACAGGGGGCCTACAATGAGCAGTTCTTC
cdr3_aa: CASSPRQGAYNEQFF

d_call: -
v_call: TRBV18
clone_size: -
j_call: TRBJ2-3
cdr3_nt: TGTGCCAGCTCACCCGGGGGAGATACGCAGTATTTT
cdr3_aa: CASSPGGDTQYF

d_call: -
v_call: TRBV2
clone_size: -
j_call: TRBJ1-2
cdr3_nt: TGTGCCAGCCCTAGGGCCCCGACAGGCCAGACCTATGGCTACACCTTC
cdr3_aa: CASPRAPTGQTYGYTF

d_call: TRBD1
v_call: TRBV2
clone_size: once
j_call: TRBJ1-5
cdr3_nt: TGTGCCAGCAGTACCTACAGGGGGGATCAGCCCCAGCATTTT
cdr3_aa: CASSTYRGDQPQHF

d_call: -
v_call: TRBV10-3
clone_size: -
j_call: TRBJ1-1
cdr3_nt: TGTGCCATCAGTGAAGGGACCGGGAACACTGAAGCTTTCTTT
cdr3_aa: CAISEGTGNTEAFF

d_call: -
v_call: TRBV30
clone_size: -
j_call: TRBJ1-2
cdr3_nt: TGTGCCTGGAATTTAGGAAGAGCCGGATTCTATGGCTACACCTTC
cdr3_aa: CAWNLGRAGFYGYTF

d_call: TRBD2
v_call: TRBV5-6
clone_size: -
j_call: TRBJ2-3
cdr3_nt: TGTGCCAGCAGCTTGGCAGGGACTATTAGCACAGATACGCAGTATTTT
cdr3_aa: CASSLAGTISTDTQYF

d_call: -
v_call: TRBV5-4
clone_size: -
j_call: TRBJ1-2
cdr3_nt: TGTGCCAGCAGCTTTAGCCAAGATTATGGCTACACCTTC
cdr3_aa: CASSFSQDYGYTF

d_call: -
v_call: TRBV7-9
clone_size: -
j_call: TRBJ1-6
cdr3_nt: TGTGCCAGCAGCTGGACAGCCGCGGCACCCCTCCACTTT
cdr3_aa: CASSWTAAAPLHF

d_call: -
v_call: TRBV7-2
clone_size: -
j_call: TRBJ1-4
cdr3_nt: TGTGCCAGCAGTCCCAAAGGTGGTATAGCCTCTGCAACTAATGAAAAACTGTTTTTT
cdr3_aa: CASSPKGGIASATNEKLFF

d_call: TRBD1
v_call: TRBV10-3
clone_size: -
j_call: TRBJ2-7
cdr3_nt: TGTGCCATCAGACAACAGGGGAGTCTAGACGAGCAGTACTTC
cdr3_aa: CAIRQQGSLDEQYF

d_call: TRBD1
v_call: TRBV5-1
clone_size: -
j_call: TRBJ1-1
cdr3_nt: TGCGCCAGCAGCTTGTTGCCGGGCAGGGGGAACAGTGGGGCCCAGACTGAAGCTTTCTTT
cdr3_aa: CASSLLPGRGNSGAQTEAFF

d_call: TRBD1
v_call: TRBV5-1
clone_size: -
j_call: TRBJ1-1
cdr3_nt: TGCGCCAGCAGCTTCTTTTCGACAGGGGTGAAGACTGAAGCTTTCTTT
cdr3_aa: CASSFFSTGVKTEAFF

d_call: -
v_call: TRBV18
clone_size: -
j_call: TRBJ1-2
cdr3_nt: TGTGCCAGCTCACCACCATCAGGATACTATGGCTACACCTTC
cdr3_aa: CASSPPSGYYGYTF

d_call: TRBD1
v_call: TRBV27
clone_size: -
j_call: TRBJ2-2
cdr3_nt: TGTGCCAGCAGCCCACCGATAGGACAGGGGAACACCGGGGAGCTGTTTTTT
cdr3_aa: CASSPPIGQGNTGELFF

d_call: -
v_call: TRBV15
clone_size: -
j_call: TRBJ1-6
cdr3_nt: TGTGCCACCAGCAGCGACAGAGCTTCTAATTCACCCCTCCACTTT
cdr3_aa: CATSSDRASNSPLHF

d_call: -
v_call: TRBV7-2
clone_size: -
j_call: TRBJ1-2
cdr3_nt: TGTGCCAGCAGCCGGGGGGCTTATGGCTACACCTTC
cdr3_aa: CASSRGAYGYTF

d_call: TRBD1
v_call: TRBV28
clone_size: -
j_call: TRBJ1-5
cdr3_nt: TGTGCCAGCAGTACGGGACAGGTGTCGCAGCCCCAGCATTTT
cdr3_aa: CASSTGQVSQPQHF

d_call: TRBD2
v_call: TRBV4-2
clone_size: once
j_call: TRBJ2-1
cdr3_nt: TGTGCCAGCAGCCAAGATCGGGGGGGCTACAATGAGCAGTTCTTC
cdr3_aa: CASSQDRGGYNEQFF